The clone carrying this TCR beta chain was seen many times. The V gene lost 2 bases and the J gene lost 6 bases, with 10 bases spanning the gap. Germline V gene lookup returns CDR1 DFQATT and CDR2 SNEGSKA (reference sequence). This CDR3 has 13 amino acids. Unique molecular identifiers were incorporated during preparation of the TCRbeta library. TCRdb used MiXCR to reprocess the PCR reads, holding one entry per CDR3 protein. The sample yields 200,000 or so distinct CDR3 sequences, roughly 6% seen once. This record comes from a study of T-cell reconstitution after alpha-beta-depleted transplantation in children.

The material sequenced was PBMCs, taken before TCRalphabeta/CD19-depleted stem cell transplant. The TCR was taken from a girl less than two years old with combined immunodeficiency, due to receive a stem cell transplant. This chain uses TRBV20-1 with TRBJ2-2; D uncertain. The CDR3 loop is CSARLDLAGELFF. The DNA for the CDR3 is TGCAGTGCTAGACTCGACCTCGCCGGGGAGCTGTTTTTT.